These 21 T cell receptor beta chains share one sample of origin, sequenced in a study of metastatic and nonmetastatic thyroid tumors. Ahead of thyroid surgery, no patient had received treatment of any kind. TCRdb re-clonotyped the PCR reads via MiXCR. The data show about 20,000 clones, 35% to 40% seen once. Sequencing was performed on tumor tissue. The receptors come from a female donor with papillary thyroid cancer or a benign thyroid nodule (not recorded which). Some clones in this sample may be carry-over from other donors' samples.

The CDR3 loop is CASSLVGQGAFGYTF. CDR3 nucleotides: TGTGCCAGCAGTTTAGTGGGACAGGGGGCGTTTGGCTACACCTTC. The chain combines TRBV27 with TRBJ1-2, with 12 positions matching TRBD1. CDR1 MNHEY and CDR2 SMNVEV come from the germline V gene (reference sequence). V gave up 2 bases and J gave up 7 bases; unmatched junction bases: 5. The CDR3 totals 15 residues.

The V gene is TRBV6-2 or TRBV6-3, the J gene TRBJ1-2, with 7 positions matching TRBD1. This CDR3 contains 14 residues. Germline V gene data show CDR1 as MNHEY and CDR2 as SVGEGT. Trimming at V came to 5 bases and at J to 3 bases, leaving 6 bases not matched to a gene. CDR3 in amino acids: CASSENTGDYGYTF. The CDR3 bases are TGTGCCAGCAGTGAAAATACAGGGGACTATGGCTACACCTTC.

The chain has TRBV11-2 and TRBJ2-7; the match to TRBD2 covers 15 bases. The CDR3 loop spans 18 amino acids. The V gene's germline CDR1 is SGHAT and CDR2 FQNNGV. With V trimmed by 4 bases and J by 6 bases, 13 bases remained unmatched. For the CDR3, the DNA is TGTGCCAGCAGCTGGAGCTCCGGGACTAGCGGGAGGTCCCCCGAGCAGTACTTC. Protein: CASSWSSGTSGRSPEQYF.

CDR3 sequence (DNA): TGTGCCTGGGGGAGCAATAGCAATCAGCCCCAGCATTTT. It translates to CAWGSNSNQPQHF. The chain has TRBV30 and TRBJ1-5; D call uncertain. The V gene lost 5 bases and the J gene lost 0 bases, with 8 bases spanning the gap. Germline CDR1 is GTSNPN and CDR2 is SVGIG (reference sequence). CDR3 length equals 13 residues.

The table lists this clone with a few counts. The V gene is TRBV30, the J gene TRBJ1-1, with TRBD1 as a possible D gene (6 bases). V lost 3 bases and J 3 bases, leaving 14 bases between the germline ends. CDR1 and CDR2 from the germline V gene are GTSNPN and SVGIG (reference sequence). The CDR3 covers 14 residues. CDR3 in amino acids: CAWSKGVGYTEAFF. The CDR3 nucleotides read TGTGCCTGGAGCAAGGGGGTAGGTTACACTGAAGCTTTCTTT. Looking up the rest from reference TRBV30 and TRBJ1-1 gives the full variable domain: SQTIHQWPATLVQPVGSPLSLECTVEGTSNPNLYWYRQAAGRGLQLLFYSVGIGQISSEVPQNLSASRPQDRQFILSSKKLLLSDSGFYLCAWSKGVGYTEAFFGQGTRLTVV.

This clone was detected a few times. The chain recombines TRBV11-2 with TRBJ2-1; D remains ambiguous. Germline V lookup: CDR1 SGHAT, CDR2 FQNNGV. The V and J ends lost 0 bases and 5 bases respectively, with 11 bases between them. This CDR3 contains 15 residues. This chain's CDR3 is CASSLDTNYHNEQFF. CDR3 nucleotide sequence: TGTGCCAGCAGCTTAGATACGAACTACCACAATGAGCAGTTCTTC.

J is TRBJ2-1 and V is TRBV19, with D possibly being TRBD1 or TRBD2 (5 bases each). Germline V CDR1 and CDR2: LNHDA, SQIVND (reference sequence). The CDR3 has 12 amino acids. Trimming left V 3 bases short and J 10 bases short, with 10 bases between. The chain's CDR3 is CASSMGVGEQFF. CDR3 DNA sequence: TGTGCCAGTAGTATGGGGGTTGGGGAGCAGTTCTTC.

The chain employs TRBV15 and TRBJ1-2, with D possibly being TRBD1 (6 bases). Deletions cut 0 bases from V and 2 bases from J, with 13 bases between. The CDR3 extends over 16 amino acids. The germline V gene has CDR1 LNHNV and CDR2 YYDKDF (reference sequence). For the CDR3, the DNA is TGTGCCACCAGCAGAGAAGAGGGACACGGAAACTATGGCTACACCTTC. Translating it yields CATSREEGHGNYGYTF.

This chain joins TRBV20-1 and TRBJ2-5, with D possibly matching TRBD2 (5 bases). Germline CDR1 is DFQATT and CDR2 is SNEGSKA (reference sequence). This CDR3 is 15 amino acids long. V lost 5 bases, J lost 2 bases, and 18 bases lay in between. The CDR3 region has the DNA TGCAGTGCTTACTTCGGTGGAGGCGGGCAAGAGACCCAGTACTTC. Translated, it gives CSAYFGGGGQETQYF.

This clone turned up a few times. This chain joins TRBV27 and TRBJ1-6; the D is unclear. The CDR3 has 13 amino acids. The ends were cut back, 2 bases at V and 8 bases at J, with 7 bases in the middle. Looked up from germline, CDR1 is MNHEY and CDR2 is SMNVEV (reference sequence). The CDR3 DNA follows: TGTGCCAGCAGTTTAGGAATATATTCACCCCTCCACTTT. This codes for CASSLGIYSPLHF.

CDR3 nucleotide sequence: TGTGCCAGCAGTTCCGGGCGGGAGCGCGACGAGCAGTACTTC. Protein: CASSSGRERDEQYF. The chain uses TRBV6-2 or TRBV6-3 and TRBJ2-7; 7 bases agree with TRBD2. The germline V gene encodes CDR1 MNHEY and CDR2 SVGEGT. V shed 4 bases and J 5 bases; nucleotides not matched to a gene: 8. This CDR3 has 14 amino acids.

The CDR3 coding sequence is TGTGCCAGCAGCTTATCGGGGGTTCAAGAGACCCAGTACTTC. Protein sequence: CASSLSGVQETQYF. The chain employs TRBV7-2 and TRBJ2-5; D perhaps matches TRBD2 (6 bases). In germline, CDR1 is SGHTA, CDR2 FQGNSA. Trimming removed 2 bases at V and 2 bases at J, with 9 bases between. CDR3 size: 14 residues.

The table lists this clone with a few counts. The chain is built from TRBV19 and TRBJ1-5, with 7 bases fitting TRBD1. V gave up 8 bases and J gave up 4 bases; unmatched junction bases: 8. The germline gives CDR1 LNHDA, CDR2 SQIVND (reference sequence). This CDR3 comprises 14 residues. The CDR3: CASGSDRKNQPQHF. The CDR3 DNA sequence: TGTGCCAGTGGGTCGGACAGGAAAAATCAGCCCCAGCATTTT.

The rearrangement uses TRBV20-1 and TRBJ1-2, with D unresolved. The CDR3 consists of 13 residues. Trimming removed 2 bases at V and 8 bases at J, with 15 bases between. Germline V lookup: CDR1 DFQATT, CDR2 SNEGSKA (reference sequence). The CDR3 region has the DNA TGCAGTGCTAGACCTGACTCCTATGAGGGCTACACCTTC. This sequence encodes CSARPDSYEGYTF.

This clone showed up just a few times. V gene TRBV27 combines with J gene TRBJ2-3, with a weak D call TRBD1 (6 bases). Germline loops: CDR1 MNHEY, CDR2 SMNVEV (reference sequence). Trimming took 3 bases from V and 2 from J, leaving 12 bases between them. The CDR3 covers 15 residues. CDR3 sequence reads: CASSFTGSVTDTQYF. The DNA of the CDR3 is TGTGCCAGCAGTTTCACAGGGTCTGTCACAGATACGCAGTATTTT.

This clone was counted a few times. The chain links TRBV24-1 to TRBJ2-2; D gene ambiguous. The CDR3 sequence is 13 residues long. Germline V gives CDR1 KGHDR, CDR2 SFDVKD. Trimming took 8 bases from V and 3 from J, leaving 9 bases between them. This CDR3 is CATTGGYTGELFF. Here the CDR3 DNA reads TGTGCCACCACGGGCGGATACACCGGGGAGCTGTTTTTT.

The V gene is TRBV20-1, the J gene TRBJ1-2; the D gene is possibly TRBD1 (5 bases). The CDR3 contains 13 residues. Deletions cut 0 bases from V and 5 bases from J, with 10 bases between. CDR1 is DFQATT, CDR2 SNEGSKA, per germline (reference sequence). DNA of the CDR3: TGCAGTGCTAGAGATCCAGGGTCATATGGCTACACCTTC. Translation gives CSARDPGSYGYTF.

In its sample, this clone is large. The chain uses TRBV5-1 and TRBJ2-1, with D possibly matching TRBD2 (6 bases). This CDR3 has 17 residues. Trimming took 3 bases from V and 7 from J, leaving 23 bases between them. Germline-derived CDR1 and CDR2 are SGHRS and YFSETQ. CDR3 sequence: CASSYRAAGPSVNEQFF. DNA for the CDR3: TGCGCCAGCAGCTACCGCGCCGCGGGGCCTTCTGTGAATGAGCAGTTCTTC.

V is TRBV2 and J is TRBJ1-1; D call uncertain. V gave up 7 bases and J gave up 1 base, with 10 bases separating them. CDR1 and CDR2 from the germline V gene are SNHLY and FYNNEI. The CDR3 length is 13 residues. The CDR3 nucleotides read TGTGCCAGCACTCTTGGGGAGAACACTGAAGCTTTCTTT. It translates to CASTLGENTEAFF. Looking up the rest from reference TRBV2 and TRBJ1-1 gives the full variable domain: EPEVTQTPSHQVTQMGQEVILRCVPISNHLYFYWYRQILGQKVEFLVSFYNNEISEKSEIFDDQFSVERPDGSNFTLKIRSTKLEDSAMYFCASTLGENTEAFFGQGTRLTVV.

The chain has TRBV19 and TRBJ1-5; D remains unclear. This CDR3 spans 17 amino acids. Trimming left V 10 bases short and J 5 bases short, with 27 bases between. Germline values: CDR1 LNHDA, CDR2 SQIVND (reference sequence). This chain's CDR3 is CATKVWPGTSHDQPQHF. The CDR3 DNA is TGTGCCACTAAAGTGTGGCCAGGCACAAGCCACGATCAGCCCCAGCATTTT.

The CDR3 loop reads CASSTTGTGNEQYF. For the CDR3, the DNA is TGTGCCAGCAGCACCACCGGGACAGGGAACGAGCAGTACTTC. The chain joins TRBV7-2 to TRBJ2-7; 9 bases align to TRBD1. Germline lookup yields CDR1 SGHTA and CDR2 FQGNSA. The CDR3 consists of 14 residues. Trimming took 5 bases from V and 5 from J; bases not matched to a gene: 7.